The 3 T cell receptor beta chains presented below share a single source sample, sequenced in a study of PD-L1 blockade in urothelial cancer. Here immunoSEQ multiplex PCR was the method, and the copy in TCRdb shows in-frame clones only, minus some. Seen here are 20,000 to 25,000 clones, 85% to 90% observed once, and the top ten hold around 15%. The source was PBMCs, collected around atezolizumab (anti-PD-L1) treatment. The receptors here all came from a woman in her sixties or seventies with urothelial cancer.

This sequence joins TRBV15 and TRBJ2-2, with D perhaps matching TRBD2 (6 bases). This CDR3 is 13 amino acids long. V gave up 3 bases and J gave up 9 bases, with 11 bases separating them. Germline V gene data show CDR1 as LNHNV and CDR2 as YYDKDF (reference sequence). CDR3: CATSRREERELFF. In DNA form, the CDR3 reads TGTGCCACCAGCAGGAGGGAGGAGCGGGAGCTGTTTTTT.

The CDR3 spells CASSATSGWGGDTQYF. Here the CDR3 DNA reads TGTGCCAGCAGCGCAACTAGCGGATGGGGGGGAGATACGCAGTATTTT. This sequence joins TRBV9 and TRBJ2-3; 8 positions match TRBD2. The junction had 11 bases not matched to a gene; V was cut back by 3 bases and J by 5 bases. The germline V gene encodes CDR1 SGDLS and CDR2 YYNGEE. The CDR3 sequence is 16 residues long.

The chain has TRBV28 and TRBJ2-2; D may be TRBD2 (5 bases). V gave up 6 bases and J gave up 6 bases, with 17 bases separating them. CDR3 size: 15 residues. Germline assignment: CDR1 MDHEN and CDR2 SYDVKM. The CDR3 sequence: CASSKTRVWAGELFF. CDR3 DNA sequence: TGTGCCAGCAGCAAAACGAGGGTTTGGGCCGGGGAGCTGTTTTTT.